This T cell receptor beta chain is from a study of cytomegalovirus exposure and HLA in healthy donors. Vbeta (60) and Jbeta (13) primers were used in the PCR. Sequenced by immunoSEQ multiplex PCR; TCRdb stores in-frame clones only, minus some. The sample includes roughly 200,000 clones, around 78% of them seen just once. Trimming removed 10 bases at V and 0 bases at J, with 15 bases between. CDR3 length equals 14 residues. The V gene's germline CDR1 is SNHLY and CDR2 FYNNEI. The specimen was PBMCs. This chain links TRBV2 with TRBJ2-5, with D unresolved. This clonotype was sampled from a woman aged 30 to 39 in good health and CMV-seropositive. CDR3 loop: CATSPRLYQETQYF. CDR3 sequence (DNA): TGTGCCACCTCGCCCAGGTTGTACCAAGAGACCCAGTACTTC. Full variable domain (missing parts from reference TRBV2 and TRBJ2-5): EPEVTQTPSHQVTQMGQEVILRCVPISNHLYFYWYRQILGQKVEFLVSFYNNEISEKSEIFDDQFSVERPDGSNFTLKIRSTKLEDSAMYFCATSPRLYQETQYFGPGTRLLVL.